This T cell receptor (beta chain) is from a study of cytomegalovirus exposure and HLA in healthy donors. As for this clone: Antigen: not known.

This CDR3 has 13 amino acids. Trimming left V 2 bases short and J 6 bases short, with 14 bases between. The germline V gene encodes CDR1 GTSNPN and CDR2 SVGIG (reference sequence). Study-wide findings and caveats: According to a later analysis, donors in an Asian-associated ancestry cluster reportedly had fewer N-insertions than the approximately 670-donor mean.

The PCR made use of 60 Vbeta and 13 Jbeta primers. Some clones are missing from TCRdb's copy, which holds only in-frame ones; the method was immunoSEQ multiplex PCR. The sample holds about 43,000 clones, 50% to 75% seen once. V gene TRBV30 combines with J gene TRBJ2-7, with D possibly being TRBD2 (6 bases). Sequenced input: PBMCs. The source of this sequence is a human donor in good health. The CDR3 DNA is TGTGCCTGGAGTCTGTTTAGCGGACTCGAGCAGTACTTC. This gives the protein CAWSLFSGLEQYF.